This TCR beta chain is from a study of blood T cell repertoires in COVID-19. Background on the study: The United States, Italy and Spain provided the acute and convalescent COVID-19 samples.

This CDR3 is built from 17 residues. Germline CDR1 reads LGHDT; CDR2 reads YNNKEL (reference sequence). J lost 3 bases, V lost 5 bases, and 10 bases had no gene match. This clone was observed a few times. As handled by the study authors: Estimated nucleated cell counts came from reference gene primer amplification. TCRdb's table, derived via immunoSEQ multiplex PCR, lists solely in-frame clones and lacks some. V and J calls and clone size are those listed in that table; D and trimming were worked out from the DNA. The data show 400,000 to 450,000 clones, over 75% seen once. The TCR sequence derives from a woman between 40 and 55 years old with COVID-19, enrolled during active disease. The sample comprised peripheral blood. J is TRBJ2-1 and V is TRBV3-1 (or the pseudogene TRBV3-2); 10 bases line up with TRBD2. The CDR3 DNA reads as TGTGCCAGCAGCATAACTTTAGCGGGGGGCTTCTACAATGAGCAGTTCTTC. Protein: CASSITLAGGFYNEQFF.